This TCR beta chain was documented in a study of CD8 T cells in Susac syndrome. Sequencing of TCR beta, carried out with a high-throughput approach, was applied to CD8+ and CD4+ T cells from the blood. FACS enriched CD8+ TEMRA cells, while bulk CD8+ and CD4+ were negatively isolated. Germline CDR1 is MDHEN and CDR2 is SYDVKM. This CDR3 comprises 13 residues. Reverse transcription of roughly 0.5 to 1 ug RNA was carried out with random hexamers. From the immunoSEQ multiplex PCR reads, TCRdb called clonotypes with MiXCR, one entry per CDR3 protein. The sample has about 71,000 distinct CDR3 sequences; 85% to 95% are singletons.

The origin of this receptor is a human donor with Susac syndrome. Sequenced sample: CD4+ T cells from PBMCs. The rearrangement uses TRBV28 and TRBJ1-6; no clear D gene. Written as DNA, the CDR3 is TGTGGCACCCAATCACCGGGGAATTCACCCCTCCACTTT. The encoded protein is CGTQSPGNSPLHF.